The 32 T cell receptor beta chains given below trace back to one sample, sequenced in a study of cytomegalovirus exposure and HLA in healthy donors. Data came from immunoSEQ multiplex PCR; TCRdb stores just in-frame clones and leaves some out. The sample includes fewer than 200,000 clones, 85% seen only once; the top ten take more than 15%. Material: PBMCs. These receptors came from a man aged 18 to 30 in good health and CMV-seropositive.

V usage is TRBV6-6 and J usage is TRBJ1-5; tentative D call: TRBD1 (5 bases). The CDR3 has 14 residues. V was cut by 7 bases and J by 4 bases, with 14 bases left in between. The germline CDR1 and CDR2 sequences are MNHNY and SVGAGI (reference sequence). The CDR3 loop reads CASNLGARNQPQHF. The CDR3 region has the DNA TGTGCCAGCAACTTAGGGGCCAGAAATCAGCCCCAGCATTTT.

This rearrangement joins TRBV10-3 to TRBJ2-1; TRBD1 matches at 9 bases. The V segment lost 10 bases and the J segment 6 bases; nucleotides outside the gene matches: 7. Germline V gives CDR1 ENHRY, CDR2 SYGVKD. The CDR3 runs to 13 residues. The CDR3 spells CATTGQGGNEQFF. In DNA form, the CDR3 reads TGTGCCACCACGGGACAGGGAGGCAATGAGCAGTTCTTC.

This clone was detected once. V gene TRBV5-8 combines with J gene TRBJ2-7; a weak D match, TRBD2 (6 bases). Trimming took 1 base from V and 2 from J, leaving 16 bases between them. CDR3 length: 16 amino acids. Germline V gene data show CDR1 as SGHTS and CDR2 as YDEGEE. CDR3 region: CASSLPPSAGPYEQYF. The CDR3, as DNA: TGTGCCAGCAGCTTGCCACCTTCGGCGGGGCCCTACGAGCAGTACTTC.

This rearrangement joins TRBV6-5 to TRBJ2-7; the match to TRBD2 covers 7 bases. The trim removed 8 bases at V and 3 bases at J, leaving 10 bases unmatched. This CDR3 region has 14 residues. The germline CDR1 and CDR2 sequences are MNHEY and SVGAGI. The CDR3 sequence is CASRVGGIGYEQYF. CDR3 nucleotide sequence: TGTGCCAGCCGGGTGGGAGGGATCGGCTACGAGCAGTACTTC.

This clone has only a few counts. CDR3 amino acids: CASSQGGVNSPLHF. DNA for the CDR3: TGTGCCAGCAGCCAAGGGGGCGTGAATTCACCCCTCCACTTT. The J gene is TRBJ1-6, the V gene TRBV4-2; D perhaps matches TRBD1 (5 bases). The CDR3 has 14 amino acids. V lost 1 base to trimming and J lost 7 bases, with 8 bases between them. Looked up from germline, CDR1 is LGHNA and CDR2 is YNFKEQ.

In this sample, this clone turned up many times. CDR3 DNA sequence: TGTGCCAGCAGTGGGACAGGTTCACCCCTCCACTTT. It is translated as CASSGTGSPLHF. V gene TRBV2 combines with J gene TRBJ1-6; 7 bases align to TRBD1. V dropped 4 bases and J dropped 9; count of bases not matched to a gene: 0. The CDR3 runs to 12 residues. The germline V gene encodes CDR1 SNHLY and CDR2 FYNNEI.

This clone was found a few times. This rearrangement joins TRBV7-6 to TRBJ2-2; no definite D call. V lost 4 bases and J 8 bases, leaving 8 bases between the germline ends. The CDR3 covers 12 residues. Germline V CDR1 and CDR2: SGHVS, FNYEAQ. In nucleotides, the CDR3 is TGTGCCAGCAGCTCCCGAGCGGGGGAGCTGTTTTTT. The encoded protein is CASSSRAGELFF.

This sequence joins TRBV28 and TRBJ1-5; D unresolved. V lost 9 bases and J 5 bases, leaving 20 bases between the germline ends. This CDR3 comprises 15 residues. CDR1 is MDHEN and CDR2 is SYDVKM in the germline V gene. CDR3 protein: CASNLRSLEHQPQHF. In nucleotides, the CDR3 is TGTGCCAGTAACTTGCGCTCATTAGAACATCAGCCCCAGCATTTT.

A note on this clone: One end of the junction is discordant with germline, which a read error may explain. V gene TRBV7-7 combines with J gene TRBJ1-3, with 9 bases identical to TRBD1. Germline V lookup: CDR1 SSHAT, CDR2 FNYEAQ (reference sequence). The CDR3 has 16 residues. CDR3 in amino acids: CASSPGTGIYENTIYF. CDR3 bases: TGTGCTAGCAGCCCCGGGACAGGGATCTATGAAAACACCATATATTTT.

Only a few counts were recorded for this clone. The chain employs TRBV6-5 and TRBJ1-2; TRBD1 matches 7 bases. The germline gives CDR1 MNHEY, CDR2 SVGAGI. With 5 bases clipped from V and 8 bases from J, the junction kept 11 bases outside the gene matches. The CDR3 consists of 14 residues. The CDR3 coding sequence is TGTGCCAGCAGTAACAGACAGGGTCTTGACGGCTACACCTTC. Translation: CASSNRQGLDGYTF.

This clone was observed once. The chain is built from TRBV6-5 and TRBJ2-4; TRBD1 agrees at 7 bases. The junction had 6 bases not matched to a gene; V was cut back by 6 bases and J by 4 bases. Per germline, CDR1 MNHEY and CDR2 SVGAGI. The CDR3 loop spans 14 amino acids. The CDR3 nucleotides are TGTGCCAGCAGCTACGGGACAGAAAAAAACATTCAGTACTTC. Its translation is CASSYGTEKNIQYF.

Comment on this clone: The identical CDR3 is also encoded by other nucleotide sequences in the sample. The chain employs TRBV20-1 and TRBJ2-7, with D perhaps TRBD1 (5 bases). Germline CDR1 is DFQATT and CDR2 is SNEGSKA (reference sequence). Trimming removed 2 bases from V and 5 bases from J, with 7 bases in between. This CDR3 has 11 amino acids. Written as DNA, the CDR3 is TGCAGTGCTAGACAGGGAAACGAGCAGTACTTC. It is translated as CSARQGNEQYF.

The chain joins TRBV4-1 to TRBJ2-6; TRBD2 matches at 7 bases. Germline assignment: CDR1 MGHRA and CDR2 YSYEKL. The CDR3 totals 16 residues. The V and J ends lost 4 bases and 1 base, in that order; junction bases with no gene match: 4. CDR3 bases: TGCGCCAGCAGCCGAGGGGAGGGGTCTGGGGCCAACGTCCTGACTTTC. This gives the protein CASSRGEGSGANVLTF.

The chain is built from TRBV7-9 and TRBJ2-2; 11 nucleotides match TRBD2. The CDR3 has 16 residues. Germline values: CDR1 SEHNR, CDR2 FQNEAQ (reference sequence). V shed 5 bases and J 1 base; nucleotides not matched to a gene: 3. CDR3 sequence reads: CASSDLAGGNTGELFF. As DNA, the CDR3 is TGTGCCAGCAGCGATCTAGCGGGGGGGAACACCGGGGAGCTGTTTTTT.

The rearrangement links TRBV6-1 to TRBJ2-7, with TRBD1 matching over 10 bases. Trimming took 5 bases from V and 4 from J; bases not matched to a gene: 5. Per germline, CDR1 MNHNS and CDR2 SASEGT. CDR3 length: 14 amino acids. Here the CDR3 reads CASSRQGAEYEQYF. For the CDR3, the DNA is TGTGCCAGCAGTCGACAGGGGGCCGAATACGAGCAGTACTTC.

This clone has a single count. The V gene is TRBV5-1, the J gene TRBJ2-7, with a tentative D call TRBD2 (5 bases). Germline V gene lookup returns CDR1 SGHRS and CDR2 YFSETQ. CDR3 length: 15 residues. The V and J ends lost 2 bases and 2 bases respectively, with 14 bases between them. The chain's CDR3 is CASSLSGTAPYEQYF. The CDR3 nucleotides are TGCGCCAGCAGCTTAAGCGGAACCGCCCCCTACGAGCAGTACTTC.

The chain is built from TRBV11-3 and TRBJ2-3, with D maybe TRBD1 (6 bases). This CDR3 is 13 amino acids long. V was shortened by 5 bases and J by 3 bases, with 9 bases between the two germline ends. CDR1 and CDR2 (germline): SGHNT, YENEEA. The CDR3 loop reads CASSPTGTDTQYF. As DNA, the CDR3 is TGTGCCAGCAGCCCAACAGGGACAGATACGCAGTATTTT.

The chain combines TRBV19 with TRBJ2-4; TRBD1 might be the D (5 bases). The V and J ends lost 6 bases and 0 bases respectively, with 15 bases between them. CDR3 length: 16 amino acids. The germline V gene encodes CDR1 LNHDA and CDR2 SQIVND (reference sequence). The CDR3 nucleotides read TGTGCCAGTAGAGACAGCTCGACCCTAGCCAAAAACATTCAGTACTTC. Amino acid sequence: CASRDSSTLAKNIQYF.

Only one count was recorded for this clone. This chain connects TRBV25-1 to TRBJ2-7; 11 bases match TRBD2. Germline CDR1 MGHDK, CDR2 SYGVNS. J gave up 5 bases and V 8 bases, and 5 bases lay outside the gene matches. The CDR3 is 13 amino acids. CDR3 nucleotides: TGTGCCAGCCCCCTGACTAGCGGGGACGAGCAGTACTTC. Translation: CASPLTSGDEQYF.

This clone has just a few counts. The CDR3 nucleotides are TGTGCCAGCTCACCTAGCGGGGGTAGCACAGATACGCAGTATTTT. This gives the protein CASSPSGGSTDTQYF. The chain combines TRBV18 with TRBJ2-3; 9 bases agree with TRBD2. V shed 3 bases and J 0 bases; nucleotides not matched to a gene: 1. From germline, CDR1 is KGHSH and CDR2 LQKENI. The CDR3 consists of 15 residues.

The chain employs TRBV5-4 and TRBJ2-7; 8 bases agree with TRBD1. From germline, CDR1 is SGHNT and CDR2 YYREEE (reference sequence). The CDR3 extends over 15 amino acids. With V trimmed by 4 bases and J by 6 bases, 12 bases remained unmatched. CDR3 bases: TGTGCCAGCAGCCAAGATCACACAGGGGGGAGCGAGCAGTACTTC. This translates into CASSQDHTGGSEQYF.

V and J are TRBV19 and TRBJ1-6, with a tentative D call TRBD1 (5 bases). The CDR3 extends over 12 amino acids. Germline V lookup: CDR1 LNHDA, CDR2 SQIVND (reference sequence). Trimming took 6 bases from V and 7 from J, leaving 7 bases between them. The CDR3 loop reads CASRQENSPLHF. CDR3 DNA sequence: TGTGCCAGTAGACAGGAAAATTCACCCCTCCACTTT. Complete variable domain (other parts from reference TRBV19 and TRBJ1-6): DGGITQSPKYLFRKEGQNVTLSCEQNLNHDAMYWYRQDPGQGLRLIYYSQIVNDFQKGDIAEGYSVSREKKESFPLTVTSAQKNPTAFYLCASRQENSPLHFGNGTRLTVT.

This clone occurred once. The chain uses TRBV27 and TRBJ2-3, with D possibly matching TRBD1 (5 bases). Germline lookup yields CDR1 MNHEY and CDR2 SMNVEV (reference sequence). CDR3 length: 16 amino acids. The germline V and J ends were trimmed by 4 bases and 6 bases, with 20 bases remaining between them. The CDR3 spells CASSSTGIGGVDTQYF. DNA for the CDR3: TGTGCCAGCAGTTCTACAGGCATTGGTGGCGTGGATACGCAGTATTTT.

The V gene is TRBV9, the J gene TRBJ1-2; 7 nucleotides agree with TRBD1. With 3 bases clipped from V and 2 bases from J, the junction kept 7 bases outside the gene matches. CDR1 and CDR2 (germline): SGDLS, YYNGEE. There are 15 residues in the CDR3. The CDR3, as DNA: TGTGCCAGCAGCGAGAGTATAGGGGGCAACTATGGCTACACCTTC. Translation: CASSESIGGNYGYTF.

The CDR3 here is CASNPTQSYEQYF. The DNA for the CDR3 is TGTGCCAGCAATCCGACACAGTCCTACGAGCAGTACTTC. The chain has TRBV28 and TRBJ2-7; no definite D call. The CDR3 spans 13 residues. V was cut by 7 bases and J by 1 base, with 11 bases left in between. The germline V gene has CDR1 MDHEN and CDR2 SYDVKM.

The chain uses TRBV7-9 and TRBJ1-3; D is uncertain. CDR1 and CDR2 (germline): SEHNR, FQNEAQ (reference sequence). The CDR3 is 11 amino acids. With 3 bases removed from V and 9 bases from J, the gap between germline ends came to 6 bases. The CDR3 bases are TGTGCCAGCAGCTTCGGGAGCACCATATATTTT. This sequence encodes CASSFGSTIYF.

The genes are TRBV4-2 and TRBJ1-5; D gene ambiguous. CDR3 length: 14 residues. Trimming cost V 4 bases and J 6 bases, with 13 bases left between them. CDR1 is LGHNA, CDR2 YNFKEQ, per germline. CDR3 sequence reads: CASSLPTPGQPQHF. For the CDR3, the DNA is TGTGCCAGCAGCCTCCCTACCCCAGGTCAGCCCCAGCATTTT.

The chain uses TRBV5-1 and TRBJ2-2, with a weak D call TRBD2 (6 bases). V lost 4 bases, J lost 0 bases, and 13 bases lay in between. The germline V gene encodes CDR1 SGHRS and CDR2 YFSETQ. CDR3 size: 16 residues. The CDR3 DNA sequence: TGCGCCAGCAGCCAACTTAGCGGCTCGAACACCGGGGAGCTGTTTTTT. This encodes CASSQLSGSNTGELFF.

The chain combines TRBV7-3 with TRBJ2-3; no firm D call. The V end was cut by 4 bases, the J end by 6 bases, with 11 bases between. The CDR3 loop spans 13 amino acids. Germline V lookup: CDR1 SGHTA, CDR2 FQGTGA. In DNA form, the CDR3 reads TGTGCCAGCAGCTCGTACACGTCGGATACGCAGTATTTT. This gives the protein CASSSYTSDTQYF. Drawing the rest from reference TRBV7-3 and TRBJ2-3, the complete variable domain is GAGVSQTPSNKVTEKGKYVELRCDPISGHTALYWYRQSLGQGPEFLIYFQGTGAADDSGLPNDRFFAVRPEGSVSTLKIQRTERGDSAVYLCASSSYTSDTQYFGPGTRLTVL.

The V call is TRBV6-5, the J call TRBJ1-2; 7 bases agree with TRBD1. Germline V CDR1 and CDR2: MNHEY, SVGAGI. J lost 8 bases, V lost 0 bases, and 3 bases had no gene match. There are 13 residues in the CDR3. The CDR3 here is CASSYSSGGGYTF. CDR3 DNA sequence: TGTGCCAGCAGTTACTCATCAGGGGGAGGCTACACCTTC.

The chain couples TRBV5-6 to TRBJ1-1; no definite D call. The V and J ends lost 1 base and 4 bases respectively, with 11 bases between them. Germline-derived CDR1 and CDR2 are SGHDT and YYEEEE. This CDR3 contains 14 residues. CDR3 loop: CASSLKESSTEAFF. The CDR3 bases are TGTGCCAGCAGCTTGAAGGAGTCTAGCACTGAAGCTTTCTTT. Full variable domain (missing parts from reference TRBV5-6 and TRBJ1-1): DAGVTQSPTHLIKTRGQQVTLRCSPKSGHDTVSWYQQALGQGPQFIFQYYEEEERQRGNFPDRFSGHQFPNYSSELNVNALLLGDSALYLCASSLKESSTEAFFGQGTRLTVV.

The rearrangement links TRBV28 to TRBJ2-1, with 7 bases identical to TRBD2. Trimming cost V 2 bases and J 2 bases; bases outside gene matches: 3. This CDR3 is built from 15 residues. Per germline, CDR1 MDHEN and CDR2 SYDVKM. The CDR3 DNA reads TGTGCCAGCAGTTTAATGGGACTAACCTACAATGAGCAGTTCTTC. Residues: CASSLMGLTYNEQFF.